This T cell receptor (beta chain) stems from a study of shared clonotypes between healthy human individuals. Study information: CD4 naive cells filled three plates per donor, CD4 memory three, CD8 naive two and CD8 memory one.

The CDR3 extends over 14 amino acids. The germline V gene encodes CDR1 LNHNV and CDR2 YYDKDF (reference sequence). V shed 2 bases and J shed 8 bases, with 13 bases lying between them. Sequencing was performed with immunoSEQ multiplex PCR; in TCRdb, only in-frame clones are kept and a portion is missing. This table holds hundreds of thousands of clones, approximately 96% found once. CD8 cells regarded as naive lacked CD45RO, were positively chosen for CCR7, and omitted terminally differentiated effector memory CD45RA+ cells. This receptor was taken from a woman in her 30s in good health. This chain links TRBV15 with TRBJ2-1; possibly TRBD1 for D (5 bases). Sequencing was done on a sample of naive CD8+ T cells sorted from blood. This chain's CDR3 is CATSRIRVDDEQFF. CDR3 sequence (DNA): TGTGCCACCAGCAGAATCAGGGTTGACGATGAGCAGTTCTTC.